This T cell receptor beta chain came from a study of blood T cell repertoires in COVID-19. Study as a whole: Sites in the United States, Italy and Spain provided acute and convalescent COVID-19 samples.

This table comes from immunoSEQ multiplex PCR, and its TCRdb copy is limited to in-frame clones, with some not included. The sample includes about 400,000 clones, around 86% of them seen just once. Sequenced material: peripheral blood. The clonotype was recovered from a human donor in a cohort sampled during active COVID-19.

CDR3 DNA sequence: TGTGCCAGCAGCGGTAGGACTAGCGTCGATACGCAGTATTTT. Its translation: CASSGRTSVDTQYF. The chain links TRBV9 to TRBJ2-3; TRBD2 agrees at 9 bases. This CDR3 has 14 residues. J gave up 6 bases and V 3 bases, and 5 bases lay outside the gene matches. Per the germline V gene, CDR1 is SGDLS and CDR2 is YYNGEE.